Sequencing of this T cell receptor (beta chain) was carried out in a study of blood T cell repertoires in COVID-19 (dated by TCRdb to the early 2020s). Study-level background: The collaborator samples originated in the United States, Italy and Spain and spanned the acute and convalescent phases of COVID-19. The prospective study material was composed of cDNA or gDNA derived from T cells, B-cell-depleted T cells, or PBMCs. Subjects who had been exposed to COVID-19, were actively infected with it, or had recovered from it provided the deeply sampled blood TCRbeta repertoires that made up the dataset. The repertoires were made available in a free public database intended to serve as a resource for research on the immune response to SARS-CoV-2. The samples were drawn from the first 160 participants of the ongoing ImmuneRACE study and from over 950 subjects provided by 6 global collaborators. The sample metadata nearly always contained a de-identified subject ID, COVID-19 status, age in years and sex. Where available, HLA class I and class II types were taken from metadata supplied by the sample provider and were not determined by assay-based typing. Overall study results and their limits: Clinical and demographic metadata were provided uncurated, with the amount varying by source and participant.

As regards this clone: It lacks a known antigen. It has no much larger one-base neighbor in the sample; base qualities were not kept.

The immunoSEQ Assay, a bias-controlled multiplex PCR, was used to amplify TCRbeta CDR3 regions from genomic DNA. Per the original workflow: Nucleated cell counts per sample were estimated from amplification of reference gene primers within the assay. Sequence reads were collapsed and filtered to measure the absolute abundance of every unique TCRbeta CDR3 rearrangement. Productive Simpson clonality was computed per sample as the square root of Simpson's diversity index over productive rearrangements. TCRdb stores this immuneACCESS table with in-frame sequences only. Part of the clones is absent; in the studies checked, under half of the shortfall reflects unresolved V genes, and no reason is known for the rest. V and J calls and clone size come straight from that table; D and trimming were deduced from the DNA. Recorded for this sample are nearly 250,000 clones; just under 90% of them occurred a single time. The ten largest clones add up to around 0.87% of the sample.

V and J are truncated by 3 bases and 9 bases respectively, leaving an intervening sequence of 9 bases. The CDR3 sequence holds 12 residues, the cysteine and phenylalanine included. Just CDR3 DNA is preserved here, 36 bases in frame from base 1. Enrolling through a virtual design, the prospective study's participants ranged in age from about 18 to 89 years and lived across 24 United States geographic areas. Cohort assignment in the prospective study relied on participant-reported clinical history from a screening survey and a study questionnaire. Exposed participants were defined as having been in contact with someone with a PCR-confirmed or clinician-diagnosed COVID-19 case within 2 weeks of study entry. In the prospective study, whole blood, serum and a nasopharyngeal or oropharyngeal swab were collected from each participant by mobile phlebotomists. Additional blood draws and questionnaires over a 2-month period could optionally be provided by prospective study participants. Prospective study blood samples were shipped either frozen or at room temperature before DNA extraction.

The clonotype comes from a man between 45 and 60 years old who had been exposed to COVID-19. Recombination linked TRBV12-3 or TRBV12-4 to TRBJ1-5; the D gene is unclear. Sequenced sample: PBMCs or T cells enriched from blood (not recorded which). CDR3 sequence: CASSFSSGPQHF. The bases are TGTGCCAGCAGTTTTAGTTCGGGGCCCCAGCATTTT.